These T cell receptor beta chains were read from a single sample in a study of somatic mutations in cytotoxic T cells in rheumatoid arthritis. Repertoires were generated with immunoSEQ multiplex PCR, while TCRdb's copy carries only in-frame clones and drops some. The data hold some 9,800 clones, with around 82% observed a single time. The sequenced sample consisted of CD8+ T cells sorted from blood. The receptors originated from a woman aged 45-65 years in good health. Both conserved end residues are part of each CDR3. D genes are given only for firm matches. The size of a clone is reported for some rows only, either as once, few or many, or as a class for expanded clones.

CDR3nt: TGCGCCAGCAGCCGCGACAGGGGGACTGGAAACACCATATATTTT
CDR3aa: CASSRDRGTGNTIYF
j_gene: TRBJ1-3
d_gene: TRBD1
v_gene: TRBV5-5
abundance: few

CDR3nt: TGTGCCAGCAGCCGTGCGGCAGGGTTCACCGGGGAGCTGTTTTTT
CDR3aa: CASSRAAGFTGELFF
j_gene: TRBJ2-2
d_gene: .
v_gene: TRBV5-5
abundance: few

CDR3nt: TGCAGCGTTGAAGATCGGAGGACGACTAGCTCCTACGAGCAGTACTTC
CDR3aa: CSVEDRRTTSSYEQYF
j_gene: TRBJ2-7
d_gene: .
v_gene: TRBV29-1
abundance: .

CDR3nt: TGTGCCAGCAGCTTCCCTGCGGGGGGGTCCTACAATGAGCAGTTCTTC
CDR3aa: CASSFPAGGSYNEQFF
j_gene: TRBJ2-1
d_gene: TRBD2
v_gene: TRBV7-9
abundance: .

CDR3nt: TGTGCCAGCAGTTCCCAGGACAGGGGGAGATACGAGCAGTACTTC
CDR3aa: CASSSQDRGRYEQYF
j_gene: TRBJ2-7
d_gene: TRBD1
v_gene: TRBV28
abundance: .

CDR3nt: TGTGCCAGCAGTTTAAGGGGGGGCGGGAGGACTAGCACAGATACGCAGTATTTT
CDR3aa: CASSLRGGGRTSTDTQYF
j_gene: TRBJ2-3
d_gene: TRBD2
v_gene: TRBV27
abundance: .

CDR3nt: TGTGCCAGCAGTTCCGGGGACTCCAATGAGCAGTTCTTC
CDR3aa: CASSSGDSNEQFF
j_gene: TRBJ2-1
d_gene: .
v_gene: TRBV6-5
abundance: few

CDR3nt: TGTGCCAGTAGCCACTCGACCATGACAGGGAATCAGCCCCAGCATTTT
CDR3aa: CASSHSTMTGNQPQHF
j_gene: TRBJ1-5
d_gene: TRBD1
v_gene: TRBV19
abundance: .

CDR3nt: TGTGCCAGCAGCCCCAATCTGGGACAGAGCAAGGAAAAACTGTTTTTT
CDR3aa: CASSPNLGQSKEKLFF
j_gene: TRBJ1-4
d_gene: TRBD1
v_gene: TRBV27
abundance: medium-sized

CDR3nt: TGTGCCAGCAGCTTGCGGCAGGGTGACACTGAAGCTTTCTTT
CDR3aa: CASSLRQGDTEAFF
j_gene: TRBJ1-1
d_gene: .
v_gene: TRBV5-6
abundance: .

CDR3nt: TGTGCCAGCAGCGGAACAACGGACAGCGGTCAGCCCCAGCATTTT
CDR3aa: CASSGTTDSGQPQHF
j_gene: TRBJ1-5
d_gene: .
v_gene: TRBV4-2
abundance: .

CDR3nt: TGTGCCAGCAGTTTATCGCAGGGGGGTCCCTATGGCTACACCTTC
CDR3aa: CASSLSQGGPYGYTF
j_gene: TRBJ1-2
d_gene: TRBD1
v_gene: TRBV27
abundance: .

CDR3nt: TGTGCTTCTTTTAGCGGGGGGGGCTACAATGAGCAGTTCTTC
CDR3aa: CASFSGGGYNEQFF
j_gene: TRBJ2-1
d_gene: TRBD2
v_gene: TRBV30
abundance: .

CDR3nt: TGTGCCAGCAGCTTAGACGAACCAGGAGATACGCAGTATTTT
CDR3aa: CASSLDEPGDTQYF
j_gene: TRBJ2-3
d_gene: .
v_gene: TRBV7-6
abundance: .

CDR3nt: TGTGCCACCAGCACCTCACTCGACAGGGAACCAGCCGAGCAGTACTTC
CDR3aa: CATSTSLDREPAEQYF
j_gene: TRBJ2-7
d_gene: TRBD1
v_gene: TRBV15
abundance: .

CDR3nt: TGTGCCAGCAGCAAAAAGGGAGGACGCTCAAGAGGTGACACTGAAGCTTTCTTT
CDR3aa: CASSKKGGRSRGDTEAFF
j_gene: TRBJ1-1
d_gene: .
v_gene: TRBV21-1
abundance: .

CDR3nt: TGTGCCAGCAGCTTAACGGGGGGTCTCGAGCAGTACTTC
CDR3aa: CASSLTGGLEQYF
j_gene: TRBJ2-7
d_gene: .
v_gene: TRBV7-3
abundance: .

CDR3nt: TGTGCCAGCAGCTTACGCGGGGAGCTGTTTTTT
CDR3aa: CASSLRGELFF
j_gene: TRBJ2-2
d_gene: .
v_gene: TRBV11-2
abundance: .

CDR3nt: TGCAGCGCAACTAGCGGGGGGGCAGATACGCAGTATTTT
CDR3aa: CSATSGGADTQYF
j_gene: TRBJ2-3
d_gene: TRBD2
v_gene: TRBV29-1
abundance: .

CDR3nt: TGTGCCATCAGTGATGGTTCGGAGAGTTATGGCTACACCTTC
CDR3aa: CAISDGSESYGYTF
j_gene: TRBJ1-2
d_gene: .
v_gene: TRBV10-3
abundance: .

CDR3nt: TGTGCCAGCAGTGAGTCGGCAGGGGGCCCAGGTAGCTATGGCTACACCTTC
CDR3aa: CASSESAGGPGSYGYTF
j_gene: TRBJ1-2
d_gene: TRBD1
v_gene: TRBV6-4
abundance: .

CDR3nt: TGTGCCAGTGGGGCCAGGGAAATCACAGATACGCAGTATTTT
CDR3aa: CASGAREITDTQYF
j_gene: TRBJ2-3
d_gene: .
v_gene: TRBV19
abundance: .

CDR3nt: TGTGCCAGCGGCCGGGGTGGGGGAAACACCATATATTTT
CDR3aa: CASGRGGGNTIYF
j_gene: TRBJ1-3
d_gene: .
v_gene: TRBV7-2
abundance: .

CDR3nt: TGTGCCAGCAGTTTATCGGCAGGGGGCTGGACTGAAGCTTTCTTT
CDR3aa: CASSLSAGGWTEAFF
j_gene: TRBJ1-1
d_gene: TRBD1
v_gene: TRBV27
abundance: .

CDR3nt: TGTGCCTGGAATGGGGGAGGGGGGGAGACCCAGTACTTC
CDR3aa: CAWNGGGGETQYF
j_gene: TRBJ2-5
d_gene: .
v_gene: TRBV30
abundance: .

CDR3nt: TGTGCCAGCAGTGAAGCGCTCGGGACAGGGGTCGGCTACACCTTC
CDR3aa: CASSEALGTGVGYTF
j_gene: TRBJ1-2
d_gene: TRBD1
v_gene: TRBV6-1
abundance: .

CDR3nt: TGTGCCAGTAGACAGGGCACAGATACGCAGTATTTT
CDR3aa: CASRQGTDTQYF
j_gene: TRBJ2-3
d_gene: .
v_gene: TRBV19
abundance: few

CDR3nt: TGTGCCAGCAGCTTAGACGCCGGGTCCTATGGCTACACCTTC
CDR3aa: CASSLDAGSYGYTF
j_gene: TRBJ1-2
d_gene: .
v_gene: TRBV7-9
abundance: .

CDR3nt: TGTGCCAGCAGCTTAGGTGTAGGCAATCAGCCCCAGCATTTT
CDR3aa: CASSLGVGNQPQHF
j_gene: TRBJ1-5
d_gene: .
v_gene: TRBV13
abundance: .

CDR3nt: TGTGCCAGCAGCTTGTGGCAGGGGGTCTCCGAGCAGTACTTC
CDR3aa: CASSLWQGVSEQYF
j_gene: TRBJ2-7
d_gene: TRBD1
v_gene: TRBV5-4
abundance: .

CDR3nt: TGTGCCAGCAGTTACTCGGCAAATTCACCCCTCCACTTT
CDR3aa: CASSYSANSPLHF
j_gene: TRBJ1-6
d_gene: .
v_gene: TRBV6-5
abundance: once

CDR3nt: TGTGCCACCTATAGGCGGAGTAGCTCCTACGAGCAGTACTTC
CDR3aa: CATYRRSSSYEQYF
j_gene: TRBJ2-7
d_gene: .
v_gene: TRBV6-4
abundance: .